The present T cell receptor (beta chain) was sequenced within a study of cytomegalovirus exposure and HLA in healthy donors. Study results and limitations: Across donors, sequencing depth was assumed by presence/absence analyses to be roughly uniform. Reports indicate that TCR beta sequences accurately predicted the HLA-A and HLA-B alleles of most subjects. The classifier was said to identify cytomegalovirus status with high specificity and sensitivity. Prior analysis indicated that the majority of TCR beta V segments exhibited productivity approximately 87% or approximately 30% of the time.

The primer mix had 60 Vbeta and 13 Jbeta primers. Profiling relied on immunoSEQ multiplex PCR, and the TCRdb table lists in-frame clones only, not all of them. The sample contains about 160,000 clones, just under 80% of which appear only once. Concerning this clone: What it binds is not known.

Trimming removed 4 bases from V and 4 bases from J; junction bases left unmatched: 12. Germline V gives CDR1 SGDLS, CDR2 YYNGEE. The CDR3 is made up of 17 amino acids. The source of this sequence is a young man in good health and CMV-seropositive. This rearrangement joins TRBV9 to TRBJ2-5; 11 bases agree with TRBD1. The sample comprised PBMCs. The CDR3 nucleotides read TGTGCCAGCAGCCCCCAGCCTCCCGGGACAGGGGGAGAGACCCAGTACTTC. It translates to CASSPQPPGTGGETQYF. The full variable domain, with the rest looked up from reference TRBV9 and TRBJ2-5, is DSGVTQTPKHLITATGQRVTLRCSPRSGDLSVYWYQQSLDQGLQFLIQYYNGEERAKGNILERFSAQQFPDLHSELNLSSLELGDSALYFCASSPQPPGTGGETQYFGPGTRLLVL.